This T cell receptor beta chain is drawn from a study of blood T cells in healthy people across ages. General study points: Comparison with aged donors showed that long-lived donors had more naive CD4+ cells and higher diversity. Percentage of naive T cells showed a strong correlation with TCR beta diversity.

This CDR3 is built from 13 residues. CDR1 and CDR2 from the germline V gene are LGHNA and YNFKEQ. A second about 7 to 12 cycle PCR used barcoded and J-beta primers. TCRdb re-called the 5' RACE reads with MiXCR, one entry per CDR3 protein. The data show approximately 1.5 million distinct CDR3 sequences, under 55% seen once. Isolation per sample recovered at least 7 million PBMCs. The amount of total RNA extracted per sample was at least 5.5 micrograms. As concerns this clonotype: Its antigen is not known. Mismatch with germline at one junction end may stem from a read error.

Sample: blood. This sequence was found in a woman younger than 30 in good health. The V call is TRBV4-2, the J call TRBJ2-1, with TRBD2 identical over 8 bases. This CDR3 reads CASSQDLERELFF. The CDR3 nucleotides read TGTGCCAGCAGCCAAGATCTCGAGCGGGAGCTGTTCTTC.